This T cell receptor (beta chain) was retrieved from a study of shared clonotypes between healthy human individuals (dated by TCRdb to 2020 to 2021). About the study as a whole: The cohort included a few men and a couple of women between 18 and 49 years of age. For each donor, CD4 naive and CD4 memory were each given three plates, CD8 naive was given two plates, and CD8 memory was given one plate. Between about 0.8 and 9 billion PBMCs per donor were obtained by leukapheresis. Libraries were prepared and TCR repertoires were sequenced by different laboratories using diverse techniques, in order to increase sequencing depth and limit assay-specific biases. The study deeply sequenced blood TCR repertoires of five healthy adults to estimate repertoire size and the extent of clonotype sharing between individuals. On the study overall, not on this receptor specifically: Naive subsets generally had larger estimated clonotype richness than memory subsets. Based on pairwise subsampling, the degree of clonotype sharing among donors was expected to be affected by sequencing depth. Clonotypes shared by all four sorted-subset donors showed higher generation probabilities than non-shared clonotypes. Sampling was restricted to blood, and TCR repertoires in tissue are likely to differ from TCR repertoires in blood. About 5% of naive CD4, roughly 3.6% of naive CD8, roughly 2.4% of memory CD4, and about 0.4% of memory CD8 clonotypes were shared across several donors. Because the study included only a small number of donors, the genetic and exposure-history diversity represented was limited. Incomplete sequencing was indicated by rarefaction of sorted-subset datasets, despite the large sequencing depth.

A word on this clone: No cognate antigen has been identified for it. Base quality data are lacking; no much larger clone is found one base away.

The donors were healthy, HIV-negative adults with no recently reported acute infections or vaccinations. Every donor was a Caucasian adult residing in Nashville, Tennessee, USA. Magnetic negative selection was used to enrich CD4+ T cells, after which naive cells were positively selected on CD45RA and the negative fraction became the memory subset. Blood was collected by leukapheresis, and PBMCs were isolated by Ficoll-Histopaque density gradient centrifugation and then cryopreserved in liquid nitrogen vapor phase. Analytical flow cytometry was used to check the purity and quantity of every magnetically sorted T cell population. Each sorted fraction had its genomic DNA isolated and then quantified by UV absorbance on a Nanodrop 2000c. Using the deep immunoSEQ assay, TCR CDR3 regions were amplified from genomic DNA by multiplex PCR. Genomic DNA extracted from each cell subset was distributed evenly over all wells of several immunoSEQ 96-well plates, and each plate served as one replicate. For sorted subsets, approximately 190 ng of genomic DNA, equivalent to 30,000 or so T cell genomes, went into each replicate PCR. The purified libraries were quantified using a Qubit 3.0 fluorometer, sized with a Bioanalyzer 2100, and then quantified again using the KAPA Library Quantification kit. A separate single-read 150-cycle Illumina NextSeq 550 flow cell was used to sequence each immunoSEQ 96-well plate. The paper's processing steps were these. Because the immunoSEQ output held only junctional sequences and lacked quality scores, the filtering could not match the filtering applied to full-length reads. To assign V/J genes and CDR3, sequences were annotated using PyIR, a Python wrapper for IgBLAST v1.9, with IMGT germline references. Any read was removed if the V/J assignment was weak (E-value above 1e-6), the CDR3 was missing, or the read contained stop codons, out-of-frame junctions, or ambiguous translated residues. A V3J clonotype was defined by an identical inferred V gene, J gene, and CDR3 amino acid sequence. The percentage overlap between two repertoires was calculated by dividing the number of shared unique clonotypes by the size of the smaller repertoire. Richness of each repertoire was evaluated using RTK rarefaction, the Chao1 estimator, and Recon v2.1 estimates of unobserved clonotypes. Generation probabilities were computed with OLGA for all TCRbeta clonotypes obtained by the gDNA method from several donors. TCRdb carries this immuneACCESS record with in-frame sequences only. Its versions omit some clonotypes, under half of them owing to an unresolved V gene in the studies checked, with the rest unexplained. The V and J calls and clone size come from that table; D and trimming were worked out from the DNA. The sample contains about 2 million clones, 85% to 95% of them found a single time. The ten largest account for 0.13% of the sample.

The sequence was obtained from a man aged 18 to 35 in good health. Sample: naive CD4+ T cells sorted from blood. Explained via the paper, the cell subset or site label denotes: CD45RA+ positively selected.

The DNA sequence reads TGTGCCAGCAGCGACAGGGTTGAGCAGTACTTC. Translated, it reads CASSDRVEQYF. The chain links TRBV7-9 with TRBJ2-7; 7 junctional bases match TRBD1. As encoded in the germline V gene (reference sequence), CDR1 is SEHNR while CDR2 is FQNEAQ. The CDR3 runs 11 amino acids, cysteine and phenylalanine included. The kept DNA is CDR3 alone, 33 bases in frame from the first base. V is cut back by 5 bases and J by 7 bases, with 2 bases in the junction unmatched.